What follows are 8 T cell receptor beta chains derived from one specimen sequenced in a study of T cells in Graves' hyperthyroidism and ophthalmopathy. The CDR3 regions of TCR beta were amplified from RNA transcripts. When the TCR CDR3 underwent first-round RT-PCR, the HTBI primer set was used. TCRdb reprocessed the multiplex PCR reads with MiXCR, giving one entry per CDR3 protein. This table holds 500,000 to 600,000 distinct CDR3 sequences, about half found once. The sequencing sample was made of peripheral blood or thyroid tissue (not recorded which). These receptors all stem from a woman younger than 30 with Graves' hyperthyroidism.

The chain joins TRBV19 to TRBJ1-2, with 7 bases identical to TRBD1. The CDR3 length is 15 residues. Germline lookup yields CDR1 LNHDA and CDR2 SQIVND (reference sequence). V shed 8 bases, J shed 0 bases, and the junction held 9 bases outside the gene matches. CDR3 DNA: TGTGCCAGTTTCCCCGGGACAGAGGCTAACTATGGCTACACCTTC. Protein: CASFPGTEANYGYTF.

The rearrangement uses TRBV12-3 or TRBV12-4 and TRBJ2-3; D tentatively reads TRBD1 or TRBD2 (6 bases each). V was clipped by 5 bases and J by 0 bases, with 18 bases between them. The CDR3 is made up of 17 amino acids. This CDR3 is CASSGGQGDRSTDTQYF. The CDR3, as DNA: TGTGCCAGCAGTGGGGGGCAGGGAGATCGTAGCACAGATACGCAGTATTTT.

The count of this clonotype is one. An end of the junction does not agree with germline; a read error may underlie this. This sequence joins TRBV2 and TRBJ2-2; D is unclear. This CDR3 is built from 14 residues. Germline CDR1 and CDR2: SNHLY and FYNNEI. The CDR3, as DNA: TGTGCCAGCAGGGGATTACCAGCGACCGAGGAGCTGTTTTTT. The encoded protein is CASRGLPATEELFF.

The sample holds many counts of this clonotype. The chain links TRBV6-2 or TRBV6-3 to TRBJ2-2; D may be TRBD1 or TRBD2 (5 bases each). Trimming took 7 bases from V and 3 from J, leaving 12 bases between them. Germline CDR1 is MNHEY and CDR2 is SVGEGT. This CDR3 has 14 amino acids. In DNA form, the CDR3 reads TGTGCCAGCAATGGGGGAGCCGACACCGGGGAGCTGTTTTTT. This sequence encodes CASNGGADTGELFF.

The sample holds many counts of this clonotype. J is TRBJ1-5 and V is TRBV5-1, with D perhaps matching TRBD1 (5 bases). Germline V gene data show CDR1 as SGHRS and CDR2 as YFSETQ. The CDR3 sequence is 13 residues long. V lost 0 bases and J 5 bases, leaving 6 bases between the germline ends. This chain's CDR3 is CASSLVGDQPQHF. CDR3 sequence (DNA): TGCGCCAGCAGCTTGGTGGGGGATCAGCCCCAGCATTTT.

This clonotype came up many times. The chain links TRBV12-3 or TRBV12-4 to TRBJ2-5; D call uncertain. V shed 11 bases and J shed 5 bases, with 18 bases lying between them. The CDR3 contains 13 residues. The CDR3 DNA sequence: TGTGCCGTAAAACGGGTGAACATGGAGACCCAGTACTTC. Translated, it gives CAVKRVNMETQYF.

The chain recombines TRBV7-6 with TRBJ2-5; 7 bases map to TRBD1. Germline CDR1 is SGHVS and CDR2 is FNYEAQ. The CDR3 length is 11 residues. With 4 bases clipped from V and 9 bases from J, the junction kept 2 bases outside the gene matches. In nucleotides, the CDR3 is TGTGCCAGCAGCTCCGACAGGGCCCAGTACTTC. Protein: CASSSDRAQYF.

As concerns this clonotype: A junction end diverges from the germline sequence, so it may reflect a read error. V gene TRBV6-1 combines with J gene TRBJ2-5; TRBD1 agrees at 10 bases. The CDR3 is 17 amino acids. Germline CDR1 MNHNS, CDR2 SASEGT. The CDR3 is CAISVGTGEYSNQPQYF. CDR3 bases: TGTGCCATCAGTGTAGGGACAGGGGAATATAGCAATCAGCCCCAGTACTTC.